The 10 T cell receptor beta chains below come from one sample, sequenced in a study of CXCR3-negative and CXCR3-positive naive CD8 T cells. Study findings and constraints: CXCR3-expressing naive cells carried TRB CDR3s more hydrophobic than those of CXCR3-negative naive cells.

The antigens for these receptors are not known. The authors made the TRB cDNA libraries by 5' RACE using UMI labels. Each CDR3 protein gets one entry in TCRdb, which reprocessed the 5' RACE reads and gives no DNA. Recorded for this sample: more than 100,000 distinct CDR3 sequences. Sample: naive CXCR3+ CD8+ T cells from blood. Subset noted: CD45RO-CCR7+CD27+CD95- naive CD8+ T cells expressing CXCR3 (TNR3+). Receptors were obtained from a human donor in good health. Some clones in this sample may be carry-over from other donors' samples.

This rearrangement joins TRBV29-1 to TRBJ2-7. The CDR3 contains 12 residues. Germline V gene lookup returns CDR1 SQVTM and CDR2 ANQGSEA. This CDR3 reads CSVGAGSYEQYF.

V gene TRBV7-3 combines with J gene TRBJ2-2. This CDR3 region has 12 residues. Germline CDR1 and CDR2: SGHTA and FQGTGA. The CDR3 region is CASSLINGELFF.

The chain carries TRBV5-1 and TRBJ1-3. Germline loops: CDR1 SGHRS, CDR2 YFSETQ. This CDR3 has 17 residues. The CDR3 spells CASSLLPGDSAGNTIYF.

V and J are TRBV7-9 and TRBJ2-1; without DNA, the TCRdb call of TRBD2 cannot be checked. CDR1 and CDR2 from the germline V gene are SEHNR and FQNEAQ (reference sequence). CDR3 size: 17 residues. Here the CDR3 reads CASTSLGGRSPYNEQFF.

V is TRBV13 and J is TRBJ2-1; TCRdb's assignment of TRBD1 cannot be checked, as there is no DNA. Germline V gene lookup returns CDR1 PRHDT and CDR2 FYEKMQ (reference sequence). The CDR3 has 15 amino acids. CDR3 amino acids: CASSFVGGWYNEQFF.

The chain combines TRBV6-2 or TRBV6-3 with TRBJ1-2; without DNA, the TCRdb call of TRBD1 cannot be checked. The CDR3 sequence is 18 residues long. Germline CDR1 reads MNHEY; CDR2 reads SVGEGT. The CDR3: CASSSRPLRTGTDYGYTF.

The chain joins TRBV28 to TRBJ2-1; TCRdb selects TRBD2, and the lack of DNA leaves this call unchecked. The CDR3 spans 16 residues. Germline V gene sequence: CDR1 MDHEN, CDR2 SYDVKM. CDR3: CASSRLAKSSYNEQFF.

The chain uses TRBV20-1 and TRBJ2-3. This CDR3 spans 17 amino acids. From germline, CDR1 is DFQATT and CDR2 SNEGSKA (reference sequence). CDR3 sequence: CSARDLLAARSTDTQYF.

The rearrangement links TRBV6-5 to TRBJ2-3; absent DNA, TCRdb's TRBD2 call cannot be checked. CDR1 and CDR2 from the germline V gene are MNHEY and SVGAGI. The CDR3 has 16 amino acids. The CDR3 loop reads CASSSGREDLEDTQYF.

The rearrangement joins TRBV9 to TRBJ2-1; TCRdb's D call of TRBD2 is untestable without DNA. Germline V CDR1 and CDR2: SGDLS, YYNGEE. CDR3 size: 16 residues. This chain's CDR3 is CASSAGLAGSHNEQFF. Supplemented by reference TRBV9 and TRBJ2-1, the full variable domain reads DSGVTQTPKHLITATGQRVTLRCSPRSGDLSVYWYQQSLDQGLQFLIQYYNGEERAKGNILERFSAQQFPDLHSELNLSSLELGDSALYFCASSAGLAGSHNEQFFGPGTRLTVL.